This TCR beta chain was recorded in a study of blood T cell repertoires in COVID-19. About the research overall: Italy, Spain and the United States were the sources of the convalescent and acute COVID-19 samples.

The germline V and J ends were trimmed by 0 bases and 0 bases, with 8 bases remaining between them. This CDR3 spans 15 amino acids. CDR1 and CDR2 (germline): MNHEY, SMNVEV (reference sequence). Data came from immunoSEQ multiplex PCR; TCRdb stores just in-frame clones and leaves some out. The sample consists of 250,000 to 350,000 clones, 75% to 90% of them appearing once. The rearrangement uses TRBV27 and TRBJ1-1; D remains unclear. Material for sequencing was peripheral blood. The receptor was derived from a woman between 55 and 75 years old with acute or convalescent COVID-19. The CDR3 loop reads CASSLSREMNTEAFF. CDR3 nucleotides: TGTGCCAGCAGTTTATCCCGGGAGATGAACACTGAAGCTTTCTTT.